The next 14 T cell receptor beta chains were all read from a single sample in a study of identical twins. Each CDR3 protein gets one entry after TCRdb re-called the 5' RACE reads with MiXCR. In the table there are around 530,000 distinct CDR3 sequences, approximately 16% of which are singletons. The same sample was also studied in work on yellow fever vaccine responses in identical twins.

Material for sequencing was CD4+ T cells sorted from blood. These receptors all come from a woman under 30 in good health.

The V call is TRBV5-1, the J call TRBJ2-5, with no clear D. Germline CDR1 reads SGHRS; CDR2 reads YFSETQ. The V gene lost 1 base and the J gene lost 2 bases, with 15 bases spanning the gap. This CDR3 is built from 16 residues. The CDR3 loop reads CASSLSSRTTQETQYF. CDR3 coding DNA: TGCGCCAGCAGCTTGTCTTCCAGGACCACACAAGAGACCCAGTACTTC.

Many counts were recorded for this clonotype. The rearrangement links TRBV29-1 to TRBJ1-5; D gene ambiguous. The CDR3 has 17 amino acids. CDR1 SQVTM and CDR2 ANQGSEA come from the germline V gene. The V and J ends lost 2 bases and 4 bases respectively, with 21 bases between them. CDR3 sequence (DNA): TGCAGCGTTGAATATGGTGGGTGGCTCCCAGAGAATCAGCCCCAGCATTTT. Translation gives CSVEYGGWLPENQPQHF.

This clonotype appeared a few times. The chain links TRBV20-1 to TRBJ2-1, with 11 bases identical to TRBD2. This CDR3 region has 17 residues. V lost 2 bases, J lost 5 bases, and 11 bases stayed unmatched. Germline V gene sequence: CDR1 DFQATT, CDR2 SNEGSKA (reference sequence). The CDR3 nucleotides read TGCAGTGCTAGACCCACTAGCGGGAGAATGATAAACAATGAGCAGTTCTTC. The encoded protein is CSARPTSGRMINNEQFF.

This clonotype was recorded a few times. The rearrangement links TRBV7-9 to TRBJ1-1; unclear D gene. This CDR3 spans 13 amino acids. Germline CDR1 reads SEHNR; CDR2 reads FQNEAQ (reference sequence). The V gene lost 5 bases and the J gene lost 1 base, with 8 bases spanning the gap. This chain's CDR3 is CASSTQPNTEAFF. CDR3 DNA: TGTGCCAGCAGCACACAACCGAACACTGAAGCTTTCTTT. Supplemented by reference TRBV7-9 and TRBJ1-1, the full variable domain reads DTGVSQNPRHKITKRGQNVTFRCDPISEHNRLYWYRQTLGQGPEFLTYFQNEAQLEKSRLLSDRFSAERPKGSFSTLEIQRTEQGDSAMYLCASSTQPNTEAFFGQGTRLTVV.

This clonotype appeared a few times. V is TRBV4-1 and J is TRBJ1-2; D is undetermined. Germline V gene lookup returns CDR1 MGHRA and CDR2 YSYEKL. Trimming took off 1 base at V and 9 bases at J, with 18 bases between the two ends. This CDR3 contains 15 residues. The CDR3 DNA sequence: TGCGCCAGCAGCCAAGGCCCTGGATCCCCGGTCAGCTACACCTTC. Translating gives CASSQGPGSPVSYTF.

V is TRBV5-1 and J is TRBJ2-3, with TRBD1 identical over 7 bases. Trimming took 0 bases from V and 0 from J; bases not matched to a gene: 7. Germline assignment: CDR1 SGHRS and CDR2 YFSETQ. This CDR3 region has 17 residues. CDR3: CASSLAGTAFSTDTQYF. The CDR3 DNA is TGCGCCAGCAGCTTGGCCGGGACAGCCTTTAGCACAGATACGCAGTATTTT.

This chain joins TRBV2 and TRBJ1-4; tentatively, D is TRBD1 (6 bases). With 6 bases removed from V and 5 bases from J, the gap between germline ends came to 16 bases. The CDR3 has 15 amino acids. In germline, CDR1 is SNHLY, CDR2 FYNNEI. The DNA for the CDR3 is TGTGCCAGCAGGGGCCGGGACATGATAAATGAAAAACTGTTTTTT. Translated: CASRGRDMINEKLFF.

The CDR3 nucleotides are TGTGCCAGCAGTGGACACCCGAACACCGGGGAGCTGTTTTTT. Protein sequence: CASSGHPNTGELFF. The chain carries TRBV11-2 and TRBJ2-2; TRBD1 is a possible D gene (5 bases). V was cut by 6 bases and J by 0 bases, with 8 bases left in between. From germline, CDR1 is SGHAT and CDR2 FQNNGV. The CDR3 has 14 amino acids.

This clonotype showed up just a few times. The chain links TRBV2 to TRBJ2-7, with 7 bases that match TRBD1. Unmatched junction bases numbered 1, after V lost 1 base and J lost 1 base. The CDR3 totals 14 residues. Germline V gene sequence: CDR1 SNHLY, CDR2 FYNNEI. The CDR3 sequence is CASSEVTGSYEQYV. CDR3 DNA sequence: TGTGCCAGCAGTGAAGTGACAGGGTCCTACGAGCAGTACGTC.

This clonotype was seen ten or more times. The V gene is TRBV5-5, the J gene TRBJ2-7; tentatively, D is TRBD2 (5 bases). The CDR3 has 15 amino acids. V was pared by 0 bases and J by 2 bases, with 12 bases between. CDR1 SGHKS and CDR2 YYEKEE come from the germline V gene (reference sequence). DNA of the CDR3: TGTGCCAGCAGCTTGGAGAGAGGGTCTACCTACGAGCAGTACGTC. This translates into CASSLERGSTYEQYV.

This chain uses TRBV27 with TRBJ2-5; maybe TRBD1 (6 bases). The CDR3 has 15 amino acids. The V end was cut by 5 bases, the J end by 2 bases, with 15 bases between. In germline, CDR1 is MNHEY, CDR2 SMNVEV (reference sequence). CDR3 in amino acids: CASSPWGLVQETQYF. In DNA form, the CDR3 reads TGTGCCAGCAGTCCTTGGGGGCTGGTACAAGAGACCCAGTACTTC.

This clonotype was observed at least ten times. The chain employs TRBV12-3 or TRBV12-4 and TRBJ2-2; weak D call: TRBD2 (5 bases). The CDR3 consists of 16 residues. Trimming took off 6 bases at V and 0 bases at J, with 14 bases between the two ends. CDR3 coding DNA: TGTGCCAGCAGCCGCTGGCGGGCTCCGAACACCGGGGAGCTGTTTTTT. The encoded protein is CASSRWRAPNTGELFF.

This clonotype has just a few counts. CDR3: CASSSLAGASDTQYF. The DNA of the CDR3 is TGTGCCAGCAGCTCTCTCGCGGGAGCGTCAGATACGCAGTATTTT. This chain uses TRBV7-9 with TRBJ2-3; 7 bases agree with TRBD2. CDR1 and CDR2 (germline): SEHNR, FQNEAQ (reference sequence). After removal of 4 bases from V and 4 bases from J, the junction contained 8 bases not matched to a gene. The CDR3 contains 15 residues.

The chain recombines TRBV7-8 with TRBJ1-6, with TRBD1 as a possible D gene (5 bases). The CDR3 length is 15 residues. V lost 1 base, J lost 7 bases, and 11 bases lay in between. Looked up from germline, CDR1 is SGHVS and CDR2 is FQNEAQ. The CDR3 nucleotides are TGTGCCAGCAGCTTAGGTGGCAGGGACAATTCACCCCTCCACTTT. Its translation: CASSLGGRDNSPLHF.